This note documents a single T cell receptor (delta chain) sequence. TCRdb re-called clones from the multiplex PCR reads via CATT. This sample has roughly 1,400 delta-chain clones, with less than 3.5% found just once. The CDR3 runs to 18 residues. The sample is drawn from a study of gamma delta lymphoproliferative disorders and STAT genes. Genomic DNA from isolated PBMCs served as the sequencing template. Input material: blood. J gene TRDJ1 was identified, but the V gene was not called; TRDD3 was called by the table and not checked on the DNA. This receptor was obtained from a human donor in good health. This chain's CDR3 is CASLCLPTWGITGDRLIF. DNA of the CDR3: TGTGCTTCATTGTGCCTTCCTACGTGGGGGATAACCGGGGATAGACTCATCTTT.